This T cell receptor beta chain was captured in a study of T cell repertoires in cytomegalovirus infection. About the research overall: Through public TCR beta signatures, both CMV infection and matching HLA type were indicated.

MiXCR was run by TCRdb on the reads, yielding one entry per CDR3 protein. Here the sample spans fewer than 300,000 distinct CDR3 sequences, about a quarter being singletons. V was shortened by 0 bases and J by 5 bases, with 13 bases between the two germline ends. CDR1 and CDR2 (germline): GTSNPN, SVGIG (reference sequence). The CDR3 covers 14 residues. This chain joins TRBV30 and TRBJ1-1; D unresolved. This clonotype originated in a human donor in good health (CMV status not recorded). Some clones in this sample may be carry-over from other donors' samples. Sequencing input: PBMCs. The chain's CDR3 is CAWSVAGPPTEAFF. CDR3 DNA sequence: TGTGCCTGGAGTGTAGCCGGGCCCCCAACTGAAGCTTTCTTT.